Sequencing of this TCR beta chain was carried out in a study of T-cell reconstitution after alpha-beta-depleted transplantation in children. During its preparation, the TCRbeta library received unique molecular identifiers. MiXCR was run by TCRdb on the PCR reads, yielding one entry per CDR3 protein. The table includes a few hundred thousand distinct CDR3 sequences, about a tenth detected once. There are a few counts of this clonotype. One end of the junction is discordant with germline, which a read error may explain. The CDR3 covers 16 residues. From germline, CDR1 is SEHNR and CDR2 FQNEAQ (reference sequence).

The sequences come from PBMCs from the stem cell graft donor, collected from the stem cell graft. The sequence was collected from a human donor who donated a stem cell graft to a child with acute lymphoblastic leukemia. The V call is TRBV7-9, the J call TRBJ2-4; TRBD1 agrees at 7 bases. The chain's CDR3 is CASSLGRTGIKNSQYF. DNA of the CDR3: TGTGCCAGCAGCTTAGGAAGGACAGGAATTAAAAACAGTCAGTACTTC.